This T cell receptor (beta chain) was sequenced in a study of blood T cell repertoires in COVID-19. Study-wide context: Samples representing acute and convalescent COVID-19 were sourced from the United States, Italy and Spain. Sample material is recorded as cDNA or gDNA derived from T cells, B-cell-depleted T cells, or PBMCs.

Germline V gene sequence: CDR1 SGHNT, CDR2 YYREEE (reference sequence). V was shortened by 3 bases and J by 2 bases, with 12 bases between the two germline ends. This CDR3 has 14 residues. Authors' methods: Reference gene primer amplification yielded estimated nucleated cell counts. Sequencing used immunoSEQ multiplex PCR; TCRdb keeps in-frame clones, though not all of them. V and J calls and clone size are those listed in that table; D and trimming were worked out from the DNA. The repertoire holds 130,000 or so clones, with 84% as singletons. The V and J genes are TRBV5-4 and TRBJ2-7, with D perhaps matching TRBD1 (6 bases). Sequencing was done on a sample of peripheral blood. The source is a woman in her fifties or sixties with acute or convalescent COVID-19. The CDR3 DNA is TGTGCCAGCAGCTGGGGGCAGGGAACCTACGAGCAGTACTTC. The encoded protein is CASSWGQGTYEQYF.